The 9 T cell receptor beta chains below were found in one sample sequenced in a study of T cell repertoires in aging, cancer and after chemotherapy. TCR beta rearrangements were amplified from peripheral blood genomic DNA. Multiplex touch-down PCR with TRB-A/B primers amplified rearranged V-D-J TRB sequences. From the multiplex PCR reads, TCRdb called clonotypes with MiXCR, one entry per CDR3 protein. The table records about 13,000 distinct CDR3 sequences, approximately 28% of them present only once. The source material was blood. Receptor source: a human donor with a blood cancer.

By frequency in the sample, this clonotype is medium-sized. V gene TRBV30 combines with J gene TRBJ2-5; 9 bases map to TRBD1. The J segment lost 1 base and the V segment lost 7 bases, leaving 4 bases of the junction unmatched. The germline V gene has CDR1 GTSNPN and CDR2 SVGIG (reference sequence). The CDR3 spans 13 residues. CDR3 protein: CALNRGLQETQYF. Here the CDR3 DNA reads TGTGCCTTGAACAGGGGGCTCCAAGAGACCCAGTACTTC.

The rearrangement uses TRBV18 and TRBJ2-1; 9 bases line up with TRBD2. Germline CDR1 KGHSH, CDR2 LQKENI. V shed 4 bases and J 2 bases; nucleotides not matched to a gene: 15. The CDR3 length is 19 residues. The chain's CDR3 is CASSLAWLAGYSPYNEQFF. The CDR3 bases are TGTGCCAGCTCACTGGCTTGGCTAGCGGGATATTCTCCCTACAATGAGCAGTTCTTC.

This clonotype is medium-sized within its sample. The rearrangement joins TRBV19 to TRBJ1-2; D gene uncertain. Per germline, CDR1 LNHDA and CDR2 SQIVND (reference sequence). With 4 bases removed from V and 3 bases from J, the gap between germline ends came to 9 bases. CDR3 length: 13 amino acids. The CDR3 sequence: CASSNGLDYGYTF. The CDR3 bases are TGTGCCAGTAGTAACGGACTCGACTATGGCTACACCTTC.

This clonotype is medium-sized. This chain links TRBV6-2 or TRBV6-3 with TRBJ2-2, with no clear D. This CDR3 comprises 14 residues. V gave up 8 bases and J gave up 0 bases, with 10 bases separating them. CDR1 MNHEY and CDR2 SVGEGT come from the germline V gene. The CDR3 reads CASFPAANTGELFF. Written as DNA, the CDR3 is TGTGCCAGCTTCCCGGCTGCGAACACCGGGGAGCTGTTTTTT.

This clonotype was seen a few times. This chain uses TRBV5-6 with TRBJ1-1; tentative D call: TRBD1 (5 bases). Germline CDR1 SGHDT, CDR2 YYEEEE. V was trimmed by 2 bases and J by 7 bases, leaving 12 bases between them. The CDR3 totals 13 residues. The CDR3 DNA reads as TGTGCCAGCAGCTTCTCGACAGCCTATGAAGCTTTCTTT. It translates to CASSFSTAYEAFF.

Ten or more counts support this clonotype. The gene calls are TRBV6-1 and TRBJ1-5; tentative D call: TRBD1 (6 bases). With 6 bases removed from V and 2 bases from J, the gap between germline ends came to 14 bases. Germline values: CDR1 MNHNS, CDR2 SASEGT. The CDR3 runs 15 residues. The CDR3 sequence is CASSNAGAGNQPQHF. The CDR3 DNA sequence: TGTGCCAGCAGCAATGCAGGGGCCGGCAATCAGCCCCAGCATTTT.

This clonotype qualifies as medium-sized. CDR3: CATSRVGGRDTQYF. The CDR3 DNA reads as TGTGCCACCAGCAGAGTAGGGGGGCGAGATACGCAGTATTTT. The J gene is TRBJ2-3, the V gene TRBV15, with D tentatively TRBD1 or TRBD2 (6 bases each). The V gene's germline CDR1 is LNHNV and CDR2 YYDKDF (reference sequence). This CDR3 region has 14 residues. The germline V and J ends were trimmed by 1 base and 5 bases, with 10 bases remaining between them.

This clonotype appeared once. The V call is TRBV7-9, the J call TRBJ2-7; D remains unclear. The V end was cut by 4 bases, the J end by 2 bases, with 18 bases between. Germline loops: CDR1 SEHNR, CDR2 FQNEAQ (reference sequence). The CDR3 totals 16 residues. The CDR3 DNA reads as TGTGCCAGCAGCTCCACTGACACCTATAACCCCTACGAGCAGTACTTC. Translating gives CASSSTDTYNPYEQYF.

This clonotype is medium-sized in the sample. The chain links TRBV27 to TRBJ2-1; D perhaps matches TRBD2 (6 bases). The ends were cut back, 6 bases at V and 5 bases at J, with 11 bases in the middle. The germline V gene has CDR1 MNHEY and CDR2 SMNVEV (reference sequence). This CDR3 has 13 residues. The CDR3 loop reads CASRRAGNNEQFF. CDR3 coding DNA: TGTGCCAGCAGGCGGGCGGGAAACAATGAGCAGTTCTTC.